A selection of T cell receptor beta chains follows, all from one sample in a study of T cell responses to AZD1222 COVID-19 vaccine. Produced via immunoSEQ multiplex PCR; TCRdb's table is partial and in-frame only. The sample shows roughly 150,000 clones, around 88% of them seen only once. The input for sequencing was peripheral blood, taken on day 0 of AZD1222 vaccination. Source of these receptors: an adult in good health. Both conserved end residues are part of each CDR3. Each record gives: V gene, clone size, D gene, J gene, CDR3 protein, CDR3 DNA. The D gene is left open where the match is weak. A row's size may be missing; if present it is once, few, many or a size class.

v_call: TRBV5-4; clone_size: -; d_call: TRBD2; j_call: TRBJ2-5; cdr3_aa: CASSFTGTSGGSQYF; cdr3_nt: TGTGCCAGCAGTTTTACCGGGACTAGCGGAGGAAGCCAGTACTTC
v_call: TRBV5-1; clone_size: -; d_call: TRBD1; j_call: TRBJ2-5; cdr3_aa: CASSSSGTVQETQYF; cdr3_nt: TGCGCCAGCAGCTCTTCCGGGACAGTGCAAGAGACCCAGTACTTC
v_call: TRBV29-1; clone_size: -; d_call: -; j_call: TRBJ2-7; cdr3_aa: CSVRTVYEQYF; cdr3_nt: TGCAGTGTTCGGACGGTTTACGAGCAGTACTTC
v_call: TRBV4-3; clone_size: -; d_call: -; j_call: TRBJ1-4; cdr3_aa: CASSQDLAGRATNEKLFF; cdr3_nt: TGCGCCAGCAGCCAAGATCTGGCAGGCCGAGCAACTAATGAAAAACTGTTTTTT
v_call: TRBV27; clone_size: -; d_call: TRBD2; j_call: TRBJ2-1; cdr3_aa: CASRKGTSSYNEQFF; cdr3_nt: TGTGCCAGCCGTAAAGGGACTAGCTCCTACAATGAGCAGTTCTTC
v_call: TRBV9; clone_size: -; d_call: -; j_call: TRBJ1-4; cdr3_aa: CASSVVFARAPNEKLFF; cdr3_nt: TGTGCCAGCAGCGTAGTCTTCGCCAGGGCTCCCAATGAAAAACTGTTTTTT
v_call: TRBV20-1; clone_size: -; d_call: TRBD1; j_call: TRBJ1-4; cdr3_aa: CSASRQGRLKLFF; cdr3_nt: TGCAGTGCTAGTAGACAGGGAAGGTTAAAACTGTTTTTT
v_call: TRBV5-1; clone_size: -; d_call: TRBD1; j_call: TRBJ1-4; cdr3_aa: CASRDSNEKLFF; cdr3_nt: TGCGCCAGCCGGGACAGTAATGAAAAACTGTTTTTT
v_call: TRBV2; clone_size: -; d_call: -; j_call: TRBJ1-2; cdr3_aa: CASSAQGDGYTF; cdr3_nt: TGTGCCAGCAGTGCACAGGGCGACGGCTACACCTTC
v_call: TRBV9; clone_size: -; d_call: -; j_call: TRBJ1-6; cdr3_aa: CASSVGGYNSPLHF; cdr3_nt: TGTGCCAGCAGCGTAGGTGGTTATAATTCACCCCTCCACTTT
v_call: TRBV25-1; clone_size: -; d_call: -; j_call: TRBJ1-3; cdr3_aa: CASRPPGYNTIYF; cdr3_nt: TGTGCCAGCAGACCCCCGGGGTATAACACCATATATTTT
v_call: TRBV5-5; clone_size: -; d_call: TRBD1; j_call: TRBJ2-1; cdr3_aa: CASSPVFRDRVLNNEQFF; cdr3_nt: TGTGCCAGCAGCCCCGTCTTCAGGGACAGGGTATTGAACAATGAGCAGTTCTTC
v_call: TRBV6-5; clone_size: -; d_call: TRBD2; j_call: TRBJ2-7; cdr3_aa: CASSYEREDRSYEQYF; cdr3_nt: TGTGCCAGCAGTTACGAGCGGGAGGACAGGAGCTACGAGCAGTACTTC
v_call: TRBV29-1; clone_size: -; d_call: -; j_call: TRBJ1-1; cdr3_aa: CSVVSGGIRNTEAFF; cdr3_nt: TGCAGCGTTGTTTCGGGGGGAATTCGGAACACTGAAGCTTTCTTT
v_call: TRBV7-6; clone_size: -; d_call: TRBD1; j_call: TRBJ1-6; cdr3_aa: CASSPGRGRLSPLHF; cdr3_nt: TGTGCCAGCAGCCCCGGCAGGGGGCGTTTATCACCCCTCCACTTT
v_call: TRBV24-1; clone_size: -; d_call: -; j_call: TRBJ2-7; cdr3_aa: CATSDLYEQYF; cdr3_nt: TGTGCCACTAGCGATTTATACGAGCAGTACTTC
v_call: TRBV5-1; clone_size: -; d_call: -; j_call: TRBJ2-1; cdr3_aa: CASSPPIGRDEQFF; cdr3_nt: TGCGCCAGCAGCCCCCCCATCGGCCGGGATGAGCAGTTCTTC
v_call: TRBV7-2; clone_size: -; d_call: -; j_call: TRBJ2-1; cdr3_aa: CASSPSSAIYNEQFF; cdr3_nt: TGTGCCAGCAGCCCCTCTAGCGCTATATACAATGAGCAGTTCTTC
v_call: TRBV6-6; clone_size: -; d_call: -; j_call: TRBJ1-3; cdr3_aa: CASSTRRQVGNTIYF; cdr3_nt: TGTGCCAGCAGTACGAGAAGACAGGTCGGAAACACCATATATTTT
v_call: TRBV5-1; clone_size: -; d_call: -; j_call: TRBJ1-6; cdr3_aa: CASSPAPDRIHNSPLHF; cdr3_nt: TGCGCCAGCAGCCCCGCTCCCGACAGGATACATAATTCACCCCTCCACTTT
v_call: TRBV28; clone_size: -; d_call: -; j_call: TRBJ1-4; cdr3_aa: CASSPTYEKLFF; cdr3_nt: TGTGCCAGCAGCCCAACCTACGAAAAACTGTTTTTT
v_call: TRBV30; clone_size: -; d_call: TRBD2; j_call: TRBJ2-1; cdr3_aa: CAWSVRSGRSYNEQFF; cdr3_nt: TGTGCCTGGAGCGTCCGTAGCGGGCGCTCCTACAATGAGCAGTTCTTC
v_call: TRBV27; clone_size: -; d_call: TRBD1; j_call: TRBJ1-1; cdr3_aa: CASSLKGQLRTEAFF; cdr3_nt: TGTGCCAGCAGTTTAAAGGGACAGTTACGCACTGAAGCTTTCTTT
v_call: TRBV11-2; clone_size: -; d_call: TRBD2; j_call: TRBJ2-7; cdr3_aa: CASSLTTGLAAYEQYF; cdr3_nt: TGTGCCAGCAGCTTAACGACGGGACTAGCGGCCTACGAGCAGTACTTC
v_call: TRBV21-1; clone_size: -; d_call: -; j_call: TRBJ1-5; cdr3_aa: CASSKVGQGCNQPQHF; cdr3_nt: TGTGCCAGCAGCAAAGTGGGACAGGGTTGCAATCAGCCCCAGCATTTT
v_call: TRBV13; clone_size: -; d_call: -; j_call: TRBJ2-5; cdr3_aa: CASSLKTAQQETQYF; cdr3_nt: TGTGCCAGCAGTTTAAAGACCGCCCAGCAAGAGACCCAGTACTTC
v_call: TRBV9; clone_size: -; d_call: TRBD2; j_call: TRBJ2-1; cdr3_aa: CASSVRGSPIDEQFF; cdr3_nt: TGTGCCAGCAGCGTTCGCGGGAGTCCTATAGATGAGCAGTTCTTC
v_call: TRBV5-6; clone_size: -; d_call: -; j_call: TRBJ1-1; cdr3_aa: CASSLALEAFF; cdr3_nt: TGTGCCAGCAGCTTGGCTCTAGAAGCTTTCTTT
v_call: TRBV30; clone_size: -; d_call: TRBD1; j_call: TRBJ1-6; cdr3_aa: CACTPPGQENSPLHF; cdr3_nt: TGTGCCTGCACCCCGCCCGGACAGGAGAATTCACCCCTCCACTTT
v_call: TRBV11-2; clone_size: -; d_call: -; j_call: TRBJ2-1; cdr3_aa: CASSFQDRPFYNEQFF; cdr3_nt: TGTGCCAGCAGCTTCCAAGACAGGCCCTTTTACAATGAGCAGTTCTTC
v_call: TRBV27; clone_size: -; d_call: -; j_call: TRBJ2-7; cdr3_aa: CASSLSGESEEQYF; cdr3_nt: TGTGCCAGCAGTTTATCGGGGGAAAGTGAAGAGCAGTACTTC
v_call: TRBV5-4; clone_size: once; d_call: TRBD1; j_call: TRBJ1-3; cdr3_aa: CASSLDLTGGAIYF; cdr3_nt: TGTGCCAGCAGCTTGGACCTAACAGGGGGCGCAATATATTTT
v_call: TRBV5-1; clone_size: -; d_call: -; j_call: TRBJ1-4; cdr3_aa: CASSFGQKNEKLFF; cdr3_nt: TGCGCCAGCAGCTTCGGACAGAAGAATGAAAAACTGTTTTTT
v_call: TRBV5-5; clone_size: few; d_call: TRBD1; j_call: TRBJ2-5; cdr3_aa: CASSPGQGYQETQYF; cdr3_nt: TGTGCCAGCAGCCCCGGACAGGGGTACCAAGAGACCCAGTACTTC
v_call: TRBV7-2; clone_size: -; d_call: TRBD1; j_call: TRBJ2-3; cdr3_aa: CASTQDRVSDTQYF; cdr3_nt: TGTGCCAGCACCCAGGACAGGGTGTCAGATACGCAGTATTTT
v_call: TRBV9; clone_size: -; d_call: -; j_call: TRBJ1-3; cdr3_aa: CASSVWSGLGVSGNTIYF; cdr3_nt: TGTGCCAGCAGCGTATGGAGTGGTCTGGGGGTCTCTGGAAACACCATATATTTT
v_call: TRBV2; clone_size: -; d_call: TRBD1; j_call: TRBJ1-6; cdr3_aa: CASSNGQGIGSPLHF; cdr3_nt: TGTGCCAGCAGTAACGGACAGGGGATCGGTTCACCCCTCCACTTT
v_call: TRBV29-1; clone_size: -; d_call: TRBD1; j_call: TRBJ2-3; cdr3_aa: CSVEAYRGSRTDTQYF; cdr3_nt: TGCAGCGTTGAAGCGTACAGGGGCAGTCGCACAGATACGCAGTATTTT
v_call: TRBV12-3/TRBV12-4; clone_size: -; d_call: -; j_call: TRBJ2-7; cdr3_aa: CASTVGGQSEQYF; cdr3_nt: TGTGCCAGCACCGTGGGGGGCCAGAGCGAGCAGTACTTC
v_call: TRBV19; clone_size: -; d_call: -; j_call: TRBJ1-5; cdr3_aa: CASSIDLAETVYGNQPQHF; cdr3_nt: TGTGCCAGTAGTATAGACCTGGCAGAAACCGTCTACGGCAATCAGCCCCAGCATTTT
v_call: TRBV15; clone_size: -; d_call: TRBD2; j_call: TRBJ2-7; cdr3_aa: CATSRDQLADEQYF; cdr3_nt: TGTGCCACCAGCAGAGATCAGCTAGCGGACGAGCAGTACTTC
v_call: TRBV18; clone_size: -; d_call: -; j_call: TRBJ1-3; cdr3_aa: CASSPPAVSGGNTIYF; cdr3_nt: TGTGCCAGCTCACCCCCGGCAGTCTCGGGTGGAAACACCATATATTTT
v_call: TRBV27; clone_size: -; d_call: TRBD1; j_call: TRBJ1-2; cdr3_aa: CASSFLTGGVYGYTF; cdr3_nt: TGTGCCAGCAGTTTCCTCACAGGGGGAGTCTATGGCTACACCTTC
v_call: TRBV7-2; clone_size: -; d_call: -; j_call: TRBJ1-4; cdr3_aa: CASSSGGFGEKLFF; cdr3_nt: TGTGCCAGCAGCTCGGGGGGGTTCGGGGAAAAACTGTTTTTT
v_call: TRBV19; clone_size: -; d_call: -; j_call: TRBJ1-1; cdr3_aa: CASSIDTGMNTEAFF; cdr3_nt: TGTGCCAGTAGTATTGACACTGGAATGAACACTGAAGCTTTCTTT
v_call: TRBV7-6; clone_size: -; d_call: TRBD2; j_call: TRBJ2-2; cdr3_aa: CASSIRDYANTGELFF; cdr3_nt: TGTGCCAGCAGCATCCGGGACTACGCGAACACCGGGGAGCTGTTTTTT
v_call: TRBV30; clone_size: -; d_call: -; j_call: TRBJ1-1; cdr3_aa: CAWSLPVRRQAFF; cdr3_nt: TGTGCCTGGAGTCTACCCGTAAGGAGGCAGGCTTTCTTT
v_call: TRBV3-1/TRBV3-2; clone_size: -; d_call: -; j_call: TRBJ1-2; cdr3_aa: CASTGTDLYGYTF; cdr3_nt: TGTGCCAGCACGGGGACCGACCTCTATGGCTACACCTTC
v_call: TRBV5-6; clone_size: -; d_call: -; j_call: TRBJ1-2; cdr3_aa: CASSLAGVDGYTF; cdr3_nt: TGTGCCAGCAGCTTGGCGGGCGTCGATGGCTACACCTTC
v_call: TRBV6-5; clone_size: -; d_call: -; j_call: TRBJ1-1; cdr3_aa: CASSSETGNTEAFF; cdr3_nt: TGTGCCAGCAGTTCCGAGACAGGGAACACTGAAGCTTTCTTT
v_call: TRBV7-2; clone_size: -; d_call: -; j_call: TRBJ2-2; cdr3_aa: CASSSTGTHNGELFF; cdr3_nt: TGTGCCAGCAGCTCTACCGGGACCCATAACGGGGAGCTGTTTTTT
v_call: TRBV11-2; clone_size: -; d_call: -; j_call: TRBJ1-2; cdr3_aa: CASSSDRGWGYTF; cdr3_nt: TGTGCCAGCAGCTCGGATAGGGGATGGGGCTACACCTTC
v_call: TRBV30; clone_size: -; d_call: -; j_call: TRBJ1-1; cdr3_aa: CAWRMNTEAFF; cdr3_nt: TGTGCCTGGAGGATGAACACTGAAGCTTTCTTT
v_call: TRBV19; clone_size: -; d_call: TRBD2; j_call: TRBJ2-2; cdr3_aa: CASSTPSGGVYTGELFF; cdr3_nt: TGTGCCAGTAGTACCCCTAGCGGGGGGGTTTACACCGGGGAGCTGTTTTTT